The 32 T cell receptor beta chains below were found in one sample sequenced in a study of T-cell memory formation after mild COVID-19. A single record per CDR3 protein comes from TCRdb applying MiXCR to the 5' RACE reads. The sample consists of about 540,000 distinct CDR3 sequences, about a fifth of them appearing once. The sample was PBMCs or a T cell subset sorted from them (not recorded which). The receptor set was obtained from an adult woman who had mild COVID-19 (a few samples of this study predate the infection). Cell type and time point are not known.

This clonotype was picked up one time. This chain links TRBV2 with TRBJ2-7, with TRBD1 matching 10 bases. J was trimmed by 3 bases and V by 6 bases; bases with no gene match: 8. The CDR3 length is 15 residues. CDR1 is SNHLY, CDR2 FYNNEI, per germline. The CDR3 sequence: CASRETGGAVYEQYF. CDR3 bases: TGTGCCAGCAGGGAGACAGGGGGCGCGGTCTACGAGCAGTACTTC.

This clonotype was seen more than once but under ten times. V usage is TRBV27 and J usage is TRBJ2-7; D remains ambiguous. The CDR3 loop spans 15 amino acids. In germline, CDR1 is MNHEY, CDR2 SMNVEV (reference sequence). Trimming left V 2 bases short and J 0 bases short, with 11 bases between. This CDR3 reads CASSLEYSSSYEQYF. Here the CDR3 DNA reads TGTGCCAGCAGTTTAGAATATTCGAGCTCCTACGAGCAGTACTTC.

The chain uses TRBV5-1 and TRBJ2-1; 10 positions agree with TRBD1. CDR1 and CDR2 (germline): SGHRS, YFSETQ. After removal of 4 bases from V and 8 bases from J, the junction contained 9 bases not matched to a gene. The CDR3 spans 15 residues. The chain's CDR3 is CASSHGQGEWDEQFF. For the CDR3, the DNA is TGCGCCAGCAGCCATGGACAGGGGGAATGGGATGAGCAGTTCTTC.

The rearrangement links TRBV20-1 to TRBJ2-7; 7 bases map to TRBD1. The germline V gene has CDR1 DFQATT and CDR2 SNEGSKA (reference sequence). Trimming took 1 base from V and 0 from J; bases not matched to a gene: 9. The CDR3 is 16 residues long. The CDR3 loop is CSARGVQGSHSYEQYF. In DNA, the CDR3 is TGCAGTGCTAGAGGAGTACAGGGGTCCCACTCCTACGAGCAGTACTTC.

This clonotype occurred a few times. The rearrangement links TRBV20-1 to TRBJ2-1, with 12 positions matching TRBD2. The CDR3 length is 13 residues. Unmatched junction bases numbered 11, after V lost 8 bases and J lost 12 bases. CDR1 is DFQATT, CDR2 SNEGSKA, per germline (reference sequence). CDR3 loop: CSSWTSGDLRQFF. CDR3 nucleotide sequence: TGCAGTTCCTGGACTAGCGGGGACCTTAGGCAGTTCTTC.

The rearrangement joins TRBV19 to TRBJ2-2; the D is unclear. Per the germline V gene, CDR1 is LNHDA and CDR2 is SQIVND (reference sequence). The CDR3 runs 15 residues. The germline V and J ends were trimmed by 3 bases and 3 bases, with 11 bases remaining between them. CDR3 bases: TGTGCCAGTAGTATCTTAACAGCAGACACCGGGGAGCTGTTTTTT. Its translation is CASSILTADTGELFF.

This rearrangement joins TRBV18 to TRBJ2-7, with no clear D. CDR1 and CDR2 (germline): KGHSH, LQKENI. V lost 6 bases to trimming and J lost 2 bases, with 11 bases between them. The CDR3 runs to 13 residues. The CDR3 loop is CASSQSETYEQYF. In nucleotides, the CDR3 is TGTGCCAGCTCTCAAAGTGAGACCTACGAGCAGTACTTC.

The CDR3 loop reads CASSLLQGRYEQFF. The CDR3 coding sequence is TGCGCCAGCAGCTTGTTACAGGGGCGGTATGAGCAGTTCTTC. The chain couples TRBV5-1 to TRBJ2-1; 7 bases are shared with TRBD1. The germline gives CDR1 SGHRS, CDR2 YFSETQ. The length of the CDR3 is 14 residues. V shed 1 base and J 8 bases; nucleotides not matched to a gene: 6.

This clonotype was seen a few times. The V gene is TRBV11-1, the J gene TRBJ2-1, with 14 bases fitting TRBD2. V lost 4 bases and J lost 8; bases outside the gene matches: 13. The CDR3 totals 18 residues. Looked up from germline, CDR1 is SGHAT and CDR2 is FQDESV (reference sequence). The CDR3 nucleotides read TGTGCCAGCAGCTCGGCTATTATTGGGACTAGCGGGGGACATGAGCAGTTCTTC. Protein product: CASSSAIIGTSGGHEQFF.

There are a few counts of this clonotype. The chain is built from TRBV5-1 and TRBJ1-2, with 9 bases identical to TRBD1. The germline CDR1 and CDR2 sequences are SGHRS and YFSETQ. V dropped 4 bases and J dropped 5; count of bases not matched to a gene: 15. The CDR3 is made up of 17 amino acids. The CDR3 loop reads CASSLGQGHMDPYGYTF. CDR3 coding DNA: TGCGCCAGCAGCCTAGGACAGGGGCACATGGATCCATATGGCTACACCTTC.

This clonotype was seen more than once but under ten times. The gene calls are TRBV5-1 and TRBJ2-2, with unresolved D. V was pared by 0 bases and J by 7 bases, with 13 bases between. The CDR3 has 15 amino acids. The germline gives CDR1 SGHRS, CDR2 YFSETQ. The CDR3 spells CASSLVPPTNGELFF. CDR3 nucleotides: TGCGCCAGCAGCTTGGTTCCCCCGACCAACGGGGAGCTGTTTTTT.

This clonotype was counted a few times. The chain is built from TRBV14 and TRBJ2-2; 12 nucleotides align to TRBD1. Unmatched junction bases numbered 11, after V lost 5 bases and J lost 4 bases. The CDR3 length is 18 residues. Germline CDR1 and CDR2: SGHDN and FVKESK. The CDR3 DNA is TGTGCCAGCAGCACTTCCCCGGGACAGGGGGCGGTCACCGGGGAGCTGTTTTTT. It translates to CASSTSPGQGAVTGELFF.

This sequence joins TRBV7-2 and TRBJ2-5; D is possibly TRBD1 or TRBD2 (5 bases each). V was pared by 4 bases and J by 0 bases, with 15 bases between. From germline, CDR1 is SGHTA and CDR2 FQGNSA. This CDR3 has 16 amino acids. CDR3 in DNA: TGTGCCAGCAGCTCCCGAGGGTTGACAGACCAAGAGACCCAGTACTTC. This gives the protein CASSSRGLTDQETQYF.

J is TRBJ1-1 and V is TRBV30; a possible D gene is TRBD1 (6 bases). The V gene's germline CDR1 is GTSNPN and CDR2 SVGIG (reference sequence). The V gene lost 7 bases and the J gene lost 1 base, with 10 bases spanning the gap. The CDR3 contains 12 residues. The CDR3 region has the DNA TGTGCCTCCAAACAGGGGAACACTGAAGCTTTCTTT. Amino acid sequence: CASKQGNTEAFF. Full variable domain (rest looked up from reference TRBV30 and TRBJ1-1): SQTIHQWPATLVQPVGSPLSLECTVEGTSNPNLYWYRQAAGRGLQLLFYSVGIGQISSEVPQNLSASRPQDRQFILSSKKLLLSDSGFYLCASKQGNTEAFFGQGTRLTVV.

This clonotype was detected ten times or more. The V gene is TRBV5-6, the J gene TRBJ2-2; TRBD1 is a possible D gene (5 bases). The germline CDR1 and CDR2 sequences are SGHDT and YYEEEE. Trimming left V 5 bases short and J 0 bases short, with 14 bases between. CDR3 length: 16 amino acids. The CDR3 is CASSLDRSANTGELFF. CDR3 DNA: TGTGCCAGCAGTCTCGACAGAAGCGCGAACACCGGGGAGCTGTTTTTT.

The chain is built from TRBV6-1 and TRBJ2-1, with a tentative D call TRBD1 (6 bases). Trimming stripped 11 bases from V and 9 bases from J, with 14 bases between. CDR3 length equals 11 residues. Germline CDR1 reads MNHNS; CDR2 reads SASEGT. DNA for the CDR3: TGTGCCGGAAAGGGGGACACTGAGCAGTTCTTC. Translation: CAGKGDTEQFF.

V and J are TRBV28 and TRBJ2-1, with 8 bases lining up with TRBD2. CDR3 length: 18 amino acids. V shed 7 bases and J 4 bases; nucleotides not matched to a gene: 18. Germline values: CDR1 MDHEN, CDR2 SYDVKM. The CDR3 DNA reads TGTGCCAGCACCTCGTCCTCTCCAGCGGGAGTAACTTACAATGAGCAGTTCTTC. It specifies CASTSSSPAGVTYNEQFF.

The rearrangement joins TRBV4-2 to TRBJ1-1, with TRBD1 as a possible D gene (6 bases). V lost 1 base, J lost 4 bases, and 16 bases lay in between. This CDR3 is 16 amino acids long. CDR1 is LGHNA, CDR2 YNFKEQ, per germline. This CDR3 is CASSQVIDGTTTEAFF. In DNA form, the CDR3 reads TGTGCCAGCAGCCAAGTGATAGACGGGACAACCACTGAAGCTTTCTTT.

V and J are TRBV27 and TRBJ2-7; D may be TRBD2 (6 bases). V dropped 5 bases and J dropped 9 bases, with 20 bases sitting between them. This CDR3 spans 14 amino acids. Germline V gene sequence: CDR1 MNHEY, CDR2 SMNVEV (reference sequence). DNA for the CDR3: TGTGCCAGCAGTACAAACTGGAACACGGGGGTGCAGTACTTC. This encodes CASSTNWNTGVQYF.

A remark on this clonotype: Germline is not matched at one junction end, which may reflect a read error. The V call is TRBV5-8, the J call TRBJ2-7, with D perhaps TRBD1 or TRBD2 (5 bases each). The CDR3 length is 11 residues. Germline-derived CDR1 and CDR2 are SGHTS and YDEGEE. For the CDR3, the DNA is TGTGCCAGCAGCTTCAGGACACTCGGGGTCTTC. It is translated as CASSFRTLGVF.

The chain combines TRBV15 with TRBJ2-7; 11 bases map to TRBD1. CDR1 and CDR2 (germline): LNHNV, YYDKDF (reference sequence). The CDR3 has 15 amino acids. Trimming at V came to 1 base and at J to 3 bases, leaving 2 bases not matched to a gene. The CDR3: CATSRGTGGFYEQYF. The CDR3 DNA reads as TGTGCCACCAGCAGAGGGACAGGGGGCTTCTACGAGCAGTACTTC.

The table lists this clonotype with many counts. This rearrangement joins TRBV5-1 to TRBJ1-1; D gene unclear. The CDR3 is 13 amino acids. CDR1 and CDR2 from the germline V gene are SGHRS and YFSETQ. Trimming pared 7 bases from V and 1 base from J, leaving 11 bases between. CDR3 region: CASRVDQNTEAFF. CDR3 nucleotides: TGCGCCAGCCGAGTCGATCAGAACACTGAAGCTTTCTTT.

The chain joins TRBV12-3 or TRBV12-4 to TRBJ2-5; the match to TRBD2 covers 7 bases. Trimming took 5 bases from V and 5 from J; bases not matched to a gene: 8. The CDR3 contains 14 residues. The CDR3 nucleotides read TGTGCCAGCAGTCTTCCCGGGAGGTGGGAGACCCAGTACTTC. Encoded protein: CASSLPGRWETQYF.

This clonotype has at least ten counts. The chain couples TRBV18 to TRBJ1-1; D is ambiguous. The CDR3 has 15 residues. Germline V lookup: CDR1 KGHSH, CDR2 LQKENI. Trimming pared 4 bases from V and 7 bases from J, leaving 19 bases between. CDR3 DNA sequence: TGTGCCAGCTCACTTGGTACCGGGTCAGCACTTGAAGCTTTCTTT. This gives the protein CASSLGTGSALEAFF.

This clonotype was seen only a few times. The chain links TRBV7-3 to TRBJ2-1; TRBD1 might be the D (7 bases). V lost 4 bases and J lost 4, with 14 bases in between. This CDR3 spans 15 amino acids. CDR1 is SGHTA, CDR2 FQGTGA, per germline. CDR3: CASSSRGVGYNEQFF. CDR3 in DNA: TGTGCCAGCAGCTCCAGGGGGGTGGGTTACAATGAGCAGTTCTTC.

CDR3 nucleotides: TGTGCCAGCAGCTTAATCGACCAGCCCCAGCATTTT. Translation: CASSLIDQPQHF. The rearrangement uses TRBV7-9 and TRBJ1-5, with D hard to call. Germline V gene data show CDR1 as SEHNR and CDR2 as FQNEAQ (reference sequence). The CDR3 is 12 residues long. Trimming shortened V by 2 bases and J by 7 bases, and 6 bases separated the two germline ends.

This clonotype was counted only a few times. The rearrangement links TRBV7-9 to TRBJ1-1; D unclear. This CDR3 has 15 amino acids. Germline CDR1 is SEHNR and CDR2 is FQNEAQ (reference sequence). Trimming took 1 base from V and 4 from J, leaving 13 bases between them. The CDR3 loop is CASSLGGSDGTEAFF. The CDR3 DNA reads as TGTGCCAGCAGCTTAGGAGGGTCGGACGGCACTGAAGCTTTCTTT.

Only a few counts were recorded for this clonotype. The chain has TRBV27 and TRBJ1-2, with a weak D call TRBD1 (5 bases). Germline V CDR1 and CDR2: MNHEY, SMNVEV (reference sequence). Trimming shortened V by 6 bases and J by 7 bases, and 15 bases separated the two germline ends. CDR3 length: 13 residues. The CDR3 sequence is CASSSGPSSGYTF. In nucleotides, the CDR3 is TGTGCCAGCAGCTCAGGGCCTTCGAGTGGCTACACCTTC.

In this sample, this clonotype turned up a few times. The chain employs TRBV12-3 or TRBV12-4 and TRBJ1-2, with D possibly TRBD1 on 5 matching bases. The CDR3 totals 16 residues. V gave up 3 bases and J gave up 4 bases, with 18 bases separating them. The CDR3 region is CASSFGGDSAVYGYTF. The CDR3 DNA follows: TGTGCCAGCAGTTTTGGTGGCGACAGTGCCGTCTATGGCTACACCTTC.

The chain combines TRBV5-5 with TRBJ2-7; no reliable D call. Per germline, CDR1 SGHKS and CDR2 YYEKEE (reference sequence). The V end lost 4 bases, the J end lost 7 bases, and 15 bases lay between the germline ends. This CDR3 region has 13 residues. CDR3 sequence: CASSQDRVGEQYF. For the CDR3, the DNA is TGTGCCAGCAGCCAGGATCGCGTAGGGGAGCAGTACTTC.

In its sample, this clonotype was seen once. The chain carries TRBV7-9 and TRBJ2-3, with TRBD2 as a possible D gene (5 bases). The CDR3 is 15 residues long. V gave up 3 bases and J gave up 2 bases, with 12 bases separating them. CDR1 is SEHNR and CDR2 is FQNEAQ in the germline V gene (reference sequence). CDR3 protein: CASSFLASPTDTQYF. CDR3 nucleotide sequence: TGTGCCAGCAGCTTCCTAGCCTCCCCCACAGATACGCAGTATTTT.

This clonotype was observed a few times. The rearrangement joins TRBV6-1 to TRBJ2-7; 7 bases map to TRBD1. Germline V gene sequence: CDR1 MNHNS, CDR2 SASEGT. CDR3 length: 12 residues. With 7 bases clipped from V and 5 bases from J, the junction kept 5 bases outside the gene matches. This chain's CDR3 is CASNDRVNEQYF. The CDR3 DNA reads TGTGCCAGCAACGACAGGGTGAACGAGCAGTACTTC.